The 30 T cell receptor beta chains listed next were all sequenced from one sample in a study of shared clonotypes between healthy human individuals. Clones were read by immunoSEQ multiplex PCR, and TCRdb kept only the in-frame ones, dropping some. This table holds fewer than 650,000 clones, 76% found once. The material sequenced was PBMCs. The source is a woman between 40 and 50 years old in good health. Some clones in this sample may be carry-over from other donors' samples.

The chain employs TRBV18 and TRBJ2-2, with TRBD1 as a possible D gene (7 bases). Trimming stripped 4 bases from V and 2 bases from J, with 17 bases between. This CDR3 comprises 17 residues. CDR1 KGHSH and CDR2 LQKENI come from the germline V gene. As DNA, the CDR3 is TGTGCCAGCTCACTAACCCGGACAGGACTAAACACCGGGGAGCTGTTTTTT. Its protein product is CASSLTRTGLNTGELFF.

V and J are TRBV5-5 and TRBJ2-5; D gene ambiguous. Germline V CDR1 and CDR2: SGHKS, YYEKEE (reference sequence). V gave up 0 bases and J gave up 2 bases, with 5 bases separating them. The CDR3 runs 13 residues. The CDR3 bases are TGTGCCAGCAGCTTGGTTCCGCAAGAGACCCAGTACTTC. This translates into CASSLVPQETQYF.

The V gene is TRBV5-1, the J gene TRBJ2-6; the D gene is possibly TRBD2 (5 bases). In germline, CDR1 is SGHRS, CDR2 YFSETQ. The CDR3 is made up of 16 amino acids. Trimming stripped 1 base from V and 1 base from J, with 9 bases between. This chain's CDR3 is CASSLNEGSGANVLTF. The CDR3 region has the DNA TGCGCCAGCAGCTTGAATGAGGGATCTGGGGCCAACGTCCTGACTTTC.

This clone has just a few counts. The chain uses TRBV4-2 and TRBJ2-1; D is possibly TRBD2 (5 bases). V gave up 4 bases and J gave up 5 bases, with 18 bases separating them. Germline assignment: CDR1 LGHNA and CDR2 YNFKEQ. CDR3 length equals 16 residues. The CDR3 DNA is TGTGCCAGCAGCCGGGGTTTAAGGGAGAGCCACAATGAGCAGTTCTTC. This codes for CASSRGLRESHNEQFF.

CDR3 amino acids: CASSSRTSDLTGELFF. The CDR3 DNA reads as TGTGCCAGCAGCTCCAGGACTAGCGACCTCACCGGGGAGCTGTTTTTT. The rearrangement uses TRBV7-9 and TRBJ2-2; TRBD2 aligns across 9 bases. V shed 4 bases, J shed 4 bases, and the junction held 7 bases outside the gene matches. The CDR3 consists of 16 residues. Germline loops: CDR1 SEHNR, CDR2 FQNEAQ (reference sequence).

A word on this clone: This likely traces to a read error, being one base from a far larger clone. CDR3 coding DNA: TGTGCCAGCAGCTTGAAAGGGCACACCGGGGAGCCGTTTTTT. This codes for CASSLKGHTGEPFF. The V and J genes are TRBV5-4 and TRBJ2-2, with TRBD2 as a possible D gene (5 bases). This CDR3 spans 14 amino acids. The V gene's germline CDR1 is SGHNT and CDR2 YYREEE (reference sequence).

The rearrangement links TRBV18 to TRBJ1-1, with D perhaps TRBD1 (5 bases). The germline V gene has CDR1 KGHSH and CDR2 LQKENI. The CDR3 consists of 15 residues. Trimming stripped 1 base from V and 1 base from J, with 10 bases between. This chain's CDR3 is CASSPLQGKNTEAFF. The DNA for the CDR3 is TGTGCCAGCTCACCACTCCAGGGCAAGAACACTGAAGCTTTCTTT.

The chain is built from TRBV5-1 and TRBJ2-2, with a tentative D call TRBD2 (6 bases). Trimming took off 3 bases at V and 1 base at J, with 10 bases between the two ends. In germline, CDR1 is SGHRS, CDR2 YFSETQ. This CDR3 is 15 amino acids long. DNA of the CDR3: TGCGCCAGCAGCTGGTCTAGCGAGAACACCGGGGAGCTGTTTTTT. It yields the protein CASSWSSENTGELFF.

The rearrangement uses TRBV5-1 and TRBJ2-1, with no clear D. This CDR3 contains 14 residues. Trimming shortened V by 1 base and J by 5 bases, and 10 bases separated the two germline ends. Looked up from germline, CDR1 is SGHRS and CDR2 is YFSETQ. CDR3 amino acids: CASSLRATDNEQFF. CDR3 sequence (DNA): TGCGCCAGCAGCTTGAGGGCTACAGACAATGAGCAGTTCTTC. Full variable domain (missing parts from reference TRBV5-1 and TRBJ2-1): KAGVTQTPRYLIKTRGQQVTLSCSPISGHRSVSWYQQTPGQGLQFLFEYFSETQRNKGNFPGRFSGRQFSNSRSEMNVSTLELGDSALYLCASSLRATDNEQFFGPGTRLTVL.

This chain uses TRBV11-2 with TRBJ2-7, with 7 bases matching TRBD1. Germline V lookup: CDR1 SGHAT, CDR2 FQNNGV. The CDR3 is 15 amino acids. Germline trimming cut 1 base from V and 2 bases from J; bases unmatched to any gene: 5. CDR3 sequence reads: CASSLAGTAAYEQYF. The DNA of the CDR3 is TGTGCCAGCAGCTTAGCCGGGACAGCGGCCTACGAGCAGTACTTC.

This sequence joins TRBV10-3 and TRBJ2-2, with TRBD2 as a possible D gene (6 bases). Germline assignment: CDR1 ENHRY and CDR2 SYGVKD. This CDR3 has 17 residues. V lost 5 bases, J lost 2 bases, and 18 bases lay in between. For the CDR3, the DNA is TGTGCCATCAGTCACACATCGGGAGAGAATAACACCGGGGAGCTGTTTTTT. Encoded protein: CAISHTSGENNTGELFF.

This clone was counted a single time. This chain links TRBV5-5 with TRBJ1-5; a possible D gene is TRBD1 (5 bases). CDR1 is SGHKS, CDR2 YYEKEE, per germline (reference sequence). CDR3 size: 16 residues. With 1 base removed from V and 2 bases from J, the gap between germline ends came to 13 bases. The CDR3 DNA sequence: TGTGCCAGCAGCTTGTTGGGACTCCTGGGCAATCAGCCCCAGCATTTT. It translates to CASSLLGLLGNQPQHF.

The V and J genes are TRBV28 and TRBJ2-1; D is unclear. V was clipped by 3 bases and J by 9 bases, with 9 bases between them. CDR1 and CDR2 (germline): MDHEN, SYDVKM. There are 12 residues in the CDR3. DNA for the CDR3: TGTGCCAGCAGTTTTTTGCTGCCTGAGCAGTTCTTC. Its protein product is CASSFLLPEQFF.

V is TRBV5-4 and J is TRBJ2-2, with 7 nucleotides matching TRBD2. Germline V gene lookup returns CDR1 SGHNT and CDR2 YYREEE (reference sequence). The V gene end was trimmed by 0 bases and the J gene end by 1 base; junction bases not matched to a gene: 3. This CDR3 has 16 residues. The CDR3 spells CASSLVASGNTGELFF. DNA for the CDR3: TGTGCCAGCAGCTTGGTGGCTAGCGGGAACACCGGGGAGCTGTTTTTT.

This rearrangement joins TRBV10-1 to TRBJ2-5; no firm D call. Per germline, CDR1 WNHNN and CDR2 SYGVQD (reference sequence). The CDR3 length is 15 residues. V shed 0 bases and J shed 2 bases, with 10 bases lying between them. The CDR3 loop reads CASSESGAPQETQYF. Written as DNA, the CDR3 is TGCGCCAGCAGTGAGTCAGGAGCTCCACAAGAGACCCAGTACTTC.

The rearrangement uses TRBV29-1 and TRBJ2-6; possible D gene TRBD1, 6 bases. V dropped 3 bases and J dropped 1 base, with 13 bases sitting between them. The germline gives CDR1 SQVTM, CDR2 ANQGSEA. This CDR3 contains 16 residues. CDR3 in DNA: TGCAGCGTTGACGGGCAGGGACAATCTGGGGCCAACGTCCTGACTTTC. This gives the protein CSVDGQGQSGANVLTF.

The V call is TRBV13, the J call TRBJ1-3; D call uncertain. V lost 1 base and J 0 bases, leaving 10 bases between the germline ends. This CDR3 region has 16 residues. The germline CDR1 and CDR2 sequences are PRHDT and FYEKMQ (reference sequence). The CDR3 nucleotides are TGTGCCAGCAGCTTAGTCCCGCAAGGCTCTGGAAACACCATATATTTT. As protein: CASSLVPQGSGNTIYF.

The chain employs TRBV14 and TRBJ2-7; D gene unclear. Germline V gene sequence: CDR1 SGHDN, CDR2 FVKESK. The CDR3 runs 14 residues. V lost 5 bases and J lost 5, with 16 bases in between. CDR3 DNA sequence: TGTGCCAGCAGCACGACCGTAAGAGGACACGAGCAGTACTTC. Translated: CASSTTVRGHEQYF.

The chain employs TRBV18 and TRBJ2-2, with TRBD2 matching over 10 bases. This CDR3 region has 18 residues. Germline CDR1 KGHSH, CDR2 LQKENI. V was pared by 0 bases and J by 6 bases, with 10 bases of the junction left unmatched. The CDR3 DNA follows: TGTGCCAGCTCACCACCAAACGTAGCGGGAGGAATGGCCGGGGAGCTGTTTTTT. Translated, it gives CASSPPNVAGGMAGELFF.

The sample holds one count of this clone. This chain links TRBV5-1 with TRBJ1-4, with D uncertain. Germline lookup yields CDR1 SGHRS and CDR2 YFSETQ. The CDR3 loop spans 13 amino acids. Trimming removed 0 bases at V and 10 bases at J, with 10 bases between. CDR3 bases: TGCGCCAGCAGCTTGGATGTACCGGGAAAACTGTTTTTT. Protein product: CASSLDVPGKLFF.

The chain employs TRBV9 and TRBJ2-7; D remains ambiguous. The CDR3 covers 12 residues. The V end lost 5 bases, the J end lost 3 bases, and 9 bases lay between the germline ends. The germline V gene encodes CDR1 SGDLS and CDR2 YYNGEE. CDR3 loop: CASSEASYEQYF. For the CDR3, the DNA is TGTGCCAGCAGTGAAGCCAGCTACGAGCAGTACTTC.

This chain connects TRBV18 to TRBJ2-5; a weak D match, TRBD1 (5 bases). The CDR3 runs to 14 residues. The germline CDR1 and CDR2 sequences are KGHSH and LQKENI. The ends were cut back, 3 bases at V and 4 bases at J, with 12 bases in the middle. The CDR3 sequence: CASSPPGHLETQYF. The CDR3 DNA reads TGTGCCAGCTCACCTCCCGGACATCTAGAGACCCAGTACTTC.

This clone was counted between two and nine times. The chain's CDR3 is CAWSRPERGLNSPLHF. The CDR3 DNA reads TGTGCCTGGAGTAGGCCTGAGCGGGGACTTAATTCACCCCTCCACTTT. J is TRBJ1-6 and V is TRBV30; tentatively, D is TRBD1 (5 bases). The CDR3 length is 16 residues. Germline CDR1 reads GTSNPN; CDR2 reads SVGIG (reference sequence). V was clipped by 2 bases and J by 6 bases, with 17 bases between them.

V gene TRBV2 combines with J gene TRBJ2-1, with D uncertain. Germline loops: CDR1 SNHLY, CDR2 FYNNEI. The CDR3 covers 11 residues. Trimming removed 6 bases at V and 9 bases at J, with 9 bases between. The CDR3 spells CASRPTGEQFF. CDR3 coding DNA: TGTGCCAGCAGGCCCACGGGTGAGCAGTTCTTC.

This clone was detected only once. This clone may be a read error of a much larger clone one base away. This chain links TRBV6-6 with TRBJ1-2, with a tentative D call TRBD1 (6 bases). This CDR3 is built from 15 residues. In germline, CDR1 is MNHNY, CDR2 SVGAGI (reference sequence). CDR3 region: CASSPSPTGHYGCTF. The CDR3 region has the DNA TGTGCCAGCAGTCCAAGCCCCACAGGGCACTATGGCTGCACCTTC.

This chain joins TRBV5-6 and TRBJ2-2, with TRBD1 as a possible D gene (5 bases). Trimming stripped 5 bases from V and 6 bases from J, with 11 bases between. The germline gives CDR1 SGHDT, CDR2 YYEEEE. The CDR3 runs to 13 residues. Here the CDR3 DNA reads TGTGCCAGCAGGCTTAGGGGTGCCGGGGAGCTGTTTTTT. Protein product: CASRLRGAGELFF.

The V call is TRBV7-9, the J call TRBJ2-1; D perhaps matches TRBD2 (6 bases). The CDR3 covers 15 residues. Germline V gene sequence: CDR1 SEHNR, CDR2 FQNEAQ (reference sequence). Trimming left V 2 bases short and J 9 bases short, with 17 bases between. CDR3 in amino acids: CASSLSSGPWGEQFF. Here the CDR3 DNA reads TGTGCCAGCAGCTTAAGTAGCGGTCCTTGGGGTGAGCAGTTCTTC.

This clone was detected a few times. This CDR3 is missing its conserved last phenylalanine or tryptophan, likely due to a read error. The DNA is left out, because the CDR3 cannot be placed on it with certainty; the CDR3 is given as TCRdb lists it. CDR3 protein: CASRQTGQGAPLK. The gene calls are TRBV28 and TRBJ1-2; the table's D call TRBD1 went unverified against the DNA. Termini included, the CDR3 measures 13 amino acids. Germline-derived CDR1 and CDR2 are MDHEN and SYDVKM.

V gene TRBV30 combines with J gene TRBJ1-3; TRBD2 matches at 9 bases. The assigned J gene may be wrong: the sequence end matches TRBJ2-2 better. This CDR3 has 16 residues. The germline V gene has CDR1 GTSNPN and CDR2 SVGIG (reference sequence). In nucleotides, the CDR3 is TGTGCCTGGAGTGTACGGTTGAGCGGGAGGTCCGGGGAGCTGTTTTTT. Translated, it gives CAWSVRLSGRSGELFF.

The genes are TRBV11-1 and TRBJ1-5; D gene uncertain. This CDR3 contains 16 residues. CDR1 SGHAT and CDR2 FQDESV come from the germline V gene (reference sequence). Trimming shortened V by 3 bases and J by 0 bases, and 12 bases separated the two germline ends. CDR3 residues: CASSFSRSGSNQPQHF. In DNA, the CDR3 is TGTGCCAGCAGCTTCTCCCGGAGCGGTAGCAATCAGCCCCAGCATTTT.